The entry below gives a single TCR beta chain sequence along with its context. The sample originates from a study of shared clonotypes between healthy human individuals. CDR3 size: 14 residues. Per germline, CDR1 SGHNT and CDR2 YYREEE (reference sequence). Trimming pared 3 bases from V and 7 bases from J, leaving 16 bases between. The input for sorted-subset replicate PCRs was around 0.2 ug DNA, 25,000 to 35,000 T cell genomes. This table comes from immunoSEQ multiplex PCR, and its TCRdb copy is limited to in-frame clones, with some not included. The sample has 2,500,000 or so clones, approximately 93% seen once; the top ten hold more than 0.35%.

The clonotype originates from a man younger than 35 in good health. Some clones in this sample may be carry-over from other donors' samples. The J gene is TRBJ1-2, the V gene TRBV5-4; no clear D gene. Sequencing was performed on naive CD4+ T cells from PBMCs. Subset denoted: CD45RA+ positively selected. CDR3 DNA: TGTGCCAGCAGCTCCGCGGCGGGTCCAACTGGCTACACCTTC. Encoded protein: CASSSAAGPTGYTF. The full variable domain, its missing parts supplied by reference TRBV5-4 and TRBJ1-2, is ETGVTQSPTHLIKTRGQQVTLRCSSQSGHNTVSWYQQALGQGPQFIFQYYREEENGRGNFPPRFSGLQFPNYSSELNVNALELDDSALYLCASSSAAGPTGYTFGSGTRLTVV.